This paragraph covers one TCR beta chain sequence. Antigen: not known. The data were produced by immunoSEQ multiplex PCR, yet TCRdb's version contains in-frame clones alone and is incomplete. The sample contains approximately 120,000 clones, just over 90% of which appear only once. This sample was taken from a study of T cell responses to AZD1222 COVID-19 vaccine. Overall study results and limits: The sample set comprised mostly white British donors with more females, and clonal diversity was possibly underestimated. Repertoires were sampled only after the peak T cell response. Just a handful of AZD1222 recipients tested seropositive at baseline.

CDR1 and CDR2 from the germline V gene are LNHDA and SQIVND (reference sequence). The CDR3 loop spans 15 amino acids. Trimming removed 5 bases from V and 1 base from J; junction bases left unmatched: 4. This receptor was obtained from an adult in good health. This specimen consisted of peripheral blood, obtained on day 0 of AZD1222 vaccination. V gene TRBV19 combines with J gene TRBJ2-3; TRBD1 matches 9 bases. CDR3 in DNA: TGTGCCAGTAGTCCAAGGGACAGGGGCACAGATACGCAGTATTTT. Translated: CASSPRDRGTDTQYF.